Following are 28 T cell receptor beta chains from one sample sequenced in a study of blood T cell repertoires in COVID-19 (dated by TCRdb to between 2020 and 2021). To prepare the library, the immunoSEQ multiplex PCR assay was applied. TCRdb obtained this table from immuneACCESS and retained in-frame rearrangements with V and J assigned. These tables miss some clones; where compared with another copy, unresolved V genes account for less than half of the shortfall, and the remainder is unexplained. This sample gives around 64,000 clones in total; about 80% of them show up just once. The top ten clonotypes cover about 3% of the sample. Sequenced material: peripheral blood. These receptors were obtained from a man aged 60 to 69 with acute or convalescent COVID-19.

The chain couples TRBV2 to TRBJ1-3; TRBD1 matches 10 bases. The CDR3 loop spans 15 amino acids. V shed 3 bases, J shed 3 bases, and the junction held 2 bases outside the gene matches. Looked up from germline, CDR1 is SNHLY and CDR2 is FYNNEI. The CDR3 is CASSEGQGNGNTIYF. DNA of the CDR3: TGTGCCAGCAGTGAGGGACAGGGGAATGGAAACACCATATATTTT.

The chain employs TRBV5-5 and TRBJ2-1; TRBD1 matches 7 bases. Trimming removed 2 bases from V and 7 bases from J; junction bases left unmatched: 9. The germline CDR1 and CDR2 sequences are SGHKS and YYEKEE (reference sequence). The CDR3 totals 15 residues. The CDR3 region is CASSLYGTATNEQFF. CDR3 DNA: TGTGCCAGCAGCTTATACGGGACAGCTACAAATGAGCAGTTCTTC.

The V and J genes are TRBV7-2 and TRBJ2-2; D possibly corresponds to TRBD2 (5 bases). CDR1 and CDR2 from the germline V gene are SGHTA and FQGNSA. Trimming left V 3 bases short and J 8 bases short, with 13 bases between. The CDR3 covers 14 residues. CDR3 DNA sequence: TGTGCCAGCAGCTTGGCTAGCCTCTCAGGGGAGCTGTTTTTT. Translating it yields CASSLASLSGELFF.

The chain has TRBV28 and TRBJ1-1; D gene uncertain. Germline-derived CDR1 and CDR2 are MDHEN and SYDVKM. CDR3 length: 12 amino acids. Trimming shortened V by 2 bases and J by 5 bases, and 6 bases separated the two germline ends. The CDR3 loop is CASSLQDTEAFF. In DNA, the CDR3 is TGTGCCAGCAGTTTACAGGATACTGAAGCTTTCTTT.

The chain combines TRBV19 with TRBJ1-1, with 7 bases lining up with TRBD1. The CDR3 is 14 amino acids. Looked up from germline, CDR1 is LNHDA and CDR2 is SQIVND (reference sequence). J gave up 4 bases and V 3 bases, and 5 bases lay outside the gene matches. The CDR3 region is CASSISTGVTEAFF. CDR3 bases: TGTGCCAGTAGTATTTCAACAGGGGTCACTGAAGCTTTCTTT.

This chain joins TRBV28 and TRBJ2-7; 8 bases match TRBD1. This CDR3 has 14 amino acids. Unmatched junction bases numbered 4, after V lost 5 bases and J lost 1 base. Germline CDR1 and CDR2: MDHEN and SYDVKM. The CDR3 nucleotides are TGTGCCAGCAGTGGGACAGGTCGTTCCTACGAGCAGTACTTC. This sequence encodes CASSGTGRSYEQYF. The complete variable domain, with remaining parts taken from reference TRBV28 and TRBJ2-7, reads DVKVTQSSRYLVKRTGEKVFLECVQDMDHENMFWYRQDPGLGLRLIYFSYDVKMKEKGDIPEGYSVSREKKERFSLILESASTNQTSMYLCASSGTGRSYEQYFGPGTRLTVT.

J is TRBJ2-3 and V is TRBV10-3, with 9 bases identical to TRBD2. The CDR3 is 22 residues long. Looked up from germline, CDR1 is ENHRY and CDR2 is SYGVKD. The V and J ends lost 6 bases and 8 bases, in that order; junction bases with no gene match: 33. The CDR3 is CAISRSGFERASGTTLEGTQYF. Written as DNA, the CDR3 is TGTGCCATCAGCAGATCAGGGTTCGAAAGGGCTAGCGGGACTACCTTGGAAGGTACGCAGTATTTT.

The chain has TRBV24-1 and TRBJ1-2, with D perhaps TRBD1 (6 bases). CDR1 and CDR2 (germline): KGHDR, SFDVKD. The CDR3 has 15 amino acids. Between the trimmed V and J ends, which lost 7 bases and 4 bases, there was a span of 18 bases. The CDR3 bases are TGTGCCACCAGCCCCTCAGGGGATGAAGGCTATGGCTACACCTTC. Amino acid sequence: CATSPSGDEGYGYTF.

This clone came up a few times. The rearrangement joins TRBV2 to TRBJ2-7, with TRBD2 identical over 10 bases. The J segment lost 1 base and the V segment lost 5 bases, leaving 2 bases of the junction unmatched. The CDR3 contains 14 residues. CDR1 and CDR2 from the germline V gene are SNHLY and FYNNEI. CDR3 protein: CASSRTSGSYEQYF. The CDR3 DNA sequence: TGTGCCAGCAGTAGGACTAGCGGATCCTACGAGCAGTACTTC. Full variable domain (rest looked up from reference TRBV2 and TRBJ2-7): EPEVTQTPSHQVTQMGQEVILRCVPISNHLYFYWYRQILGQKVEFLVSFYNNEISEKSEIFDDQFSVERPDGSNFTLKIRSTKLEDSAMYFCASSRTSGSYEQYFGPGTRLTVT.

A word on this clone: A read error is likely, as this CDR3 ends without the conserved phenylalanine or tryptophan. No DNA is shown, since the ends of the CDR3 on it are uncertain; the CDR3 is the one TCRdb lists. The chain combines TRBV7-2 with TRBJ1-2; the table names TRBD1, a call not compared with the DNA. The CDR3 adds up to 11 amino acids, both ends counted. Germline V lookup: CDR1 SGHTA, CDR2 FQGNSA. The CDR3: CASSLEVRGPN.

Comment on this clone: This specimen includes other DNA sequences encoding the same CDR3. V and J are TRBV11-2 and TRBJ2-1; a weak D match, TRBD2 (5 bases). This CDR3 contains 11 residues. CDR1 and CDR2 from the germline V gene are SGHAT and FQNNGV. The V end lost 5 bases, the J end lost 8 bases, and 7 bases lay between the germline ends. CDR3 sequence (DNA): TGTGCCAGCAGCCCCGGGGATGAGCAGTTCTTC. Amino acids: CASSPGDEQFF.

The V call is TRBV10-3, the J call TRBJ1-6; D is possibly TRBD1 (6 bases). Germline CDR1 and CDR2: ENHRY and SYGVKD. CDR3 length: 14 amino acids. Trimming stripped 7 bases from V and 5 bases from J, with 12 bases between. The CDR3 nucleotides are TGTGCCATCACCGCGGACAGCGATAATTCACCCCTCCACTTT. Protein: CAITADSDNSPLHF.

CDR3: CASGGYRGSHEQYF. As DNA, the CDR3 is TGTGCCAGCGGGGGTTACAGGGGATCACACGAGCAGTACTTC. This chain connects TRBV11-2 to TRBJ2-7; TRBD1 matches at 7 bases. J lost 5 bases, V lost 8 bases, and 12 bases had no gene match. Germline CDR1 is SGHAT and CDR2 is FQNNGV. This CDR3 has 14 amino acids.

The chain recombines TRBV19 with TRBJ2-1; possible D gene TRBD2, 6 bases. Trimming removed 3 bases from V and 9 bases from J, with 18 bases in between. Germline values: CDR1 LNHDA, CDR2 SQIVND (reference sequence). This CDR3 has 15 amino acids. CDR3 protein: CASSIKREYGGEQFF. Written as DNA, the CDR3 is TGTGCCAGTAGTATTAAACGGGAGTACGGAGGTGAGCAGTTCTTC.

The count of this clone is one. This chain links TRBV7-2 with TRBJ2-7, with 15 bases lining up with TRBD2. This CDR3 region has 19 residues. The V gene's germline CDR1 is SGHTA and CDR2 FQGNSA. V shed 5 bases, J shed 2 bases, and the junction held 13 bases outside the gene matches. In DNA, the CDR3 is TGTGCCAGCAGCAGATTACCGGGACTAGCGGGAGGAGCTACCTACGAGCAGTACTTC. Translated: CASSRLPGLAGGATYEQYF. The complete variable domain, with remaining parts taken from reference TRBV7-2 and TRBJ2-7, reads GAGVSQSPSNKVTEKGKDVELRCDPISGHTALYWYRQSLGQGLEFLIYFQGNSAPDKSGLPSDRFSAERTGGSVSTLTIQRTQQEDSAVYLCASSRLPGLAGGATYEQYFGPGTRLTVT.

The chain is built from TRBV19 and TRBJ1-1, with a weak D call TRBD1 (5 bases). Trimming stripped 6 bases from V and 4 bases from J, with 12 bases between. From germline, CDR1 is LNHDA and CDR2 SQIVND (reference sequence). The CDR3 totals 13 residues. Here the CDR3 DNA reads TGTGCCAGTAGGCCAGGGATGGGCACTGAAGCTTTCTTT. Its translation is CASRPGMGTEAFF. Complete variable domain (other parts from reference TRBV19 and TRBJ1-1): DGGITQSPKYLFRKEGQNVTLSCEQNLNHDAMYWYRQDPGQGLRLIYYSQIVNDFQKGDIAEGYSVSREKKESFPLTVTSAQKNPTAFYLCASRPGMGTEAFFGQGTRLTVV.

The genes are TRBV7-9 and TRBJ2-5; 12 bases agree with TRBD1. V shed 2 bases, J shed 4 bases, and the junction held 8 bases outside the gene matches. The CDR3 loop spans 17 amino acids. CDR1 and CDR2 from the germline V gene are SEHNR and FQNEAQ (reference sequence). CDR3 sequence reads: CASSLPSGTGGSETQYF. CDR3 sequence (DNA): TGTGCCAGCAGCTTACCTTCCGGGACAGGGGGCTCAGAGACCCAGTACTTC.

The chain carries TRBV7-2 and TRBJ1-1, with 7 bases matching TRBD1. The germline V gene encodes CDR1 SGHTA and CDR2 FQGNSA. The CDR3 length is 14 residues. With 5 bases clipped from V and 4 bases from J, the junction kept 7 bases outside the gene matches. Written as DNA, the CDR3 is TGTGCCAGCAGCCCCCGACAGGGAAGCACTGAAGCTTTCTTT. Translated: CASSPRQGSTEAFF.

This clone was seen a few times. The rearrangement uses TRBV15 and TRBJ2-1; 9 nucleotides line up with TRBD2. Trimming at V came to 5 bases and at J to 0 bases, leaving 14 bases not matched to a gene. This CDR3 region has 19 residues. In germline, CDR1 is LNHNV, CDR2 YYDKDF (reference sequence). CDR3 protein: CATSAPGSGRATSYNEQFF. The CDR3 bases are TGTGCCACCAGCGCCCCCGGTAGCGGGAGAGCTACCTCCTACAATGAGCAGTTCTTC.

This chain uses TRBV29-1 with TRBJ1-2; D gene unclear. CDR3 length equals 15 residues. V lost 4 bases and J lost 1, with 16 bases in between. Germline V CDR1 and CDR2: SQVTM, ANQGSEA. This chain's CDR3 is CSVVLRSGSNYGYTF. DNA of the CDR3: TGCAGCGTTGTCCTCCGCAGCGGCAGTAACTATGGCTACACCTTC. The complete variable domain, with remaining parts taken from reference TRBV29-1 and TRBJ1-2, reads SAVISQKPSRDICQRGTSLTIQCQVDSQVTMMFWYRQQPGQSLTLIATANQGSEATYESGFVIDKFPISRPNLTFSTLTVSNMSPEDSSIYLCSVVLRSGSNYGYTFGSGTRLTVV.

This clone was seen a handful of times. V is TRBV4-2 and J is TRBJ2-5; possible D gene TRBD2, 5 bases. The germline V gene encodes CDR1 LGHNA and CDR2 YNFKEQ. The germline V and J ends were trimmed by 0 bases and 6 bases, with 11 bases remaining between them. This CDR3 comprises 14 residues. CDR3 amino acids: CASSQDHSEKTQYF. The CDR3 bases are TGTGCCAGCAGCCAAGATCATAGCGAGAAGACCCAGTACTTC.

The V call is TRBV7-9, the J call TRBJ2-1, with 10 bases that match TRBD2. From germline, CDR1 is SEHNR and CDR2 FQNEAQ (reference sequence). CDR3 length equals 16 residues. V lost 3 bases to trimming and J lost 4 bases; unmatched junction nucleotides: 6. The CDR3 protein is CASSLWLAGEYNEQFF. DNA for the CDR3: TGTGCCAGCAGCTTGTGGCTAGCGGGGGAATACAATGAGCAGTTCTTC.

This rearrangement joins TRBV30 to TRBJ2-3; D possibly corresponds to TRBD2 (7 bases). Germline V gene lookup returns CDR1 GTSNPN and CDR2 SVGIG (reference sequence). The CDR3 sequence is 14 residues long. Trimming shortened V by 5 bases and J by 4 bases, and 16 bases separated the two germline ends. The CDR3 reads CAWGLGEGADTQYF. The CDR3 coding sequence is TGTGCCTGGGGTTTGGGGGAGGGGGCAGATACGCAGTATTTT. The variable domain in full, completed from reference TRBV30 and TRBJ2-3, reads SQTIHQWPATLVQPVGSPLSLECTVEGTSNPNLYWYRQAAGRGLQLLFYSVGIGQISSEVPQNLSASRPQDRQFILSSKKLLLSDSGFYLCAWGLGEGADTQYFGPGTRLTVL.

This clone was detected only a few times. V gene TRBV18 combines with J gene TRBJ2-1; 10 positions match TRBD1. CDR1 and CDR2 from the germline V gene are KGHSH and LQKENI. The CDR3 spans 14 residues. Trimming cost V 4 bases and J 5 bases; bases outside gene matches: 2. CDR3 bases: TGTGCCAGCTCACAAGGGACAGGGGACAATGAGCAGTTCTTC. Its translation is CASSQGTGDNEQFF.

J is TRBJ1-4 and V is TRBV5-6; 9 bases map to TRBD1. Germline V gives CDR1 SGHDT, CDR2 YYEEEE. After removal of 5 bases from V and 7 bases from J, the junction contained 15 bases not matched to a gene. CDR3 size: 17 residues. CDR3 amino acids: CASSWTGDFAFGEKLFF. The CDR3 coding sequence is TGTGCCAGCAGTTGGACAGGGGATTTTGCATTTGGTGAAAAACTGTTTTTT.

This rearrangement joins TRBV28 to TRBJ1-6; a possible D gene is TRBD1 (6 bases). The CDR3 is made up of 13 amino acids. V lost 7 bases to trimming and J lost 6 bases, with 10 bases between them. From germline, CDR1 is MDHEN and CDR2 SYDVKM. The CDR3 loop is CASTGGPNSPLHF. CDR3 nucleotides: TGTGCCAGCACGGGGGGGCCTAATTCACCCCTCCACTTT.

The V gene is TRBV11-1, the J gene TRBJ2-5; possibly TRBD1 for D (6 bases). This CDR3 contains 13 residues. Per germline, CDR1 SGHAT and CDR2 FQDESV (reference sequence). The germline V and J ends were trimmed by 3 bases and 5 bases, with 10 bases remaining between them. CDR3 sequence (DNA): TGTGCCAGCAGCTTTGGGACACAGGAGACCCAGTACTTC. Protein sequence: CASSFGTQETQYF.

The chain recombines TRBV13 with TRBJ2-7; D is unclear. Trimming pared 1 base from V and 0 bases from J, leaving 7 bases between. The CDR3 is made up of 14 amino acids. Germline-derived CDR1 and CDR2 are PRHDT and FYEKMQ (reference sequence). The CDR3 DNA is TGTGCCAGCAGCTTAGATCGGAGCTCCTACGAGCAGTACTTC. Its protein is CASSLDRSSYEQYF.